Below, 9 T cell receptor beta chains from the same sample are listed, as sequenced in a study of CD8 T cells in Susac syndrome. Reverse transcription used about 0.45 to 1 ug RNA and random hexamers. Each CDR3 protein is one row after TCRdb ran MiXCR on the immunoSEQ multiplex PCR reads. The sample has 200,000 or so distinct CDR3 sequences; 90% to 95% are singletons. Source material: CD4+ T cells from PBMCs. The receptor source for this set is a human donor with multiple sclerosis.

Comments on this clonotype: This CDR3 fails to terminate in the conserved phenylalanine or tryptophan, so it likely reflects a read error. This chain uses TRBV20-1 with TRBJ2-5; TRBD2 matches 9 bases. This CDR3 region has 13 residues. Trimming removed 0 bases from V and 7 bases from J; junction bases left unmatched: 3. Germline V CDR1 and CDR2: DFQATT, SNEGSKA (reference sequence). The CDR3: CSAREAGGRTQYL. DNA for the CDR3: TGCAGTGCTAGAGAGGCGGGGGGGAGGACCCAGTACTTG.

The V gene is TRBV7-3, the J gene TRBJ2-5, with unresolved D. Germline-derived CDR1 and CDR2 are SGHTA and FQGTGA. The length of the CDR3 is 16 residues. Trimming took 2 bases from V and 5 from J, leaving 18 bases between them. CDR3 region: CASSLSPTYTTETQYF. In nucleotides, the CDR3 is TGTGCCAGCAGCTTATCCCCGACGTACACGACGGAGACCCAGTACTTC. Full variable domain (rest looked up from reference TRBV7-3 and TRBJ2-5): GAGVSQTPSNKVTEKGKYVELRCDPISGHTALYWYRQSLGQGPEFLIYFQGTGAADDSGLPNDRFFAVRPEGSVSTLKIQRTERGDSAVYLCASSLSPTYTTETQYFGPGTRLLVL.

The chain recombines TRBV27 with TRBJ1-5; D is ambiguous. Trimming pared 4 bases from V and 4 bases from J, leaving 8 bases between. Germline CDR1 MNHEY, CDR2 SMNVEV (reference sequence). This CDR3 comprises 13 residues. The CDR3 DNA reads as TGTGCCAGCAGTTCCGAATTTAATCAGCCCCAGCATTTT. Residues: CASSSEFNQPQHF.

The chain carries TRBV11-2 and TRBJ2-1; 8 nucleotides align to TRBD1. The CDR3 extends over 14 amino acids. Germline CDR1 and CDR2: SGHAT and FQNNGV. Unmatched junction bases numbered 1, after V lost 2 bases and J lost 4 bases. The CDR3 reads CASSLWDRYNEQFF. CDR3 nucleotides: TGTGCCAGCAGCTTATGGGACAGGTACAATGAGCAGTTCTTC.

V and J are TRBV30 and TRBJ1-3; D call uncertain. Per germline, CDR1 GTSNPN and CDR2 SVGIG (reference sequence). This CDR3 is built from 14 residues. Trimming removed 5 bases at V and 9 bases at J, with 20 bases between. CDR3 protein: CAWLRGPRGGTIYF. DNA for the CDR3: TGTGCCTGGCTACGAGGTCCCCGCGGAGGCACCATATATTTT.

V usage is TRBV20-1 and J usage is TRBJ2-1; the D is unclear. This CDR3 region has 13 residues. The V and J ends lost 4 bases and 2 bases respectively, with 9 bases between them. Germline loops: CDR1 DFQATT, CDR2 SNEGSKA (reference sequence). CDR3 in amino acids: CSAIKGTYNEQFF. Written as DNA, the CDR3 is TGCAGTGCTATAAAGGGCACCTACAATGAGCAGTTCTTC.

This clonotype was observed a single time. The chain's CDR3 is CSASRDRGNSPLHF. The CDR3 nucleotides are TGCAGTGCTTCCCGGGACAGGGGAAATTCACCCCTCCACTTT. V and J are TRBV20-1 and TRBJ1-6; 10 bases fit TRBD1. This CDR3 spans 14 amino acids. Per germline, CDR1 DFQATT and CDR2 SNEGSKA (reference sequence). The ends lost 5 bases at V and 7 bases at J; junction bases unmatched: 5.

The chain has TRBV30 and TRBJ2-4; 11 nucleotides align to TRBD2. The CDR3 is 13 amino acids. Germline values: CDR1 GTSNPN, CDR2 SVGIG (reference sequence). V shed 8 bases and J 2 bases; nucleotides not matched to a gene: 2. This chain's CDR3 is CAGTSGTKNIQYF. The CDR3, as DNA: TGTGCCGGGACTAGCGGCACCAAAAACATTCAGTACTTC.

This clonotype has just one count. This chain joins TRBV15 and TRBJ1-5; D is perhaps TRBD1 (6 bases). Between the trimmed V and J ends, which lost 0 bases and 15 bases, there was a span of 15 bases. CDR1 LNHNV and CDR2 YYDKDF come from the germline V gene (reference sequence). The CDR3 length is 13 residues. In DNA form, the CDR3 reads TGTGCCACCAGCAGAGATCTGGGGGGGCGAATGCATTTT. Translated: CATSRDLGGRMHF.